Listed below are T cell receptor beta chains from one sample, sequenced in a study of a mutant IDH1 vaccine in newly diagnosed glioma. This table comes from immunoSEQ multiplex PCR, and its TCRdb copy is limited to in-frame clones, with some not included. The table shows approximately 60,000 clones, with around 74% occurring only once. These receptors have no known antigen. The starting material was PBMCs, obtained from a glioma patient whose treatment included an IDH1 peptide vaccine. These receptors were collected from a man aged 45-60 years with glioma. CDR3s include the opening cysteine and the closing phenylalanine or tryptophan. The D gene is left open where the match is weak. Clone size, where shown, is once, few, many, or a class for clones that have expanded.

d_call j_call v_call clone_size cdr3_aa cdr3_nt
. TRBJ1-1 TRBV29-1 . CSVTRGDTEAFF TGCAGCGTTACTAGAGGGGACACTGAAGCTTTCTTT
. TRBJ1-4 TRBV9 . CASSVGGGSGEKLFF TGTGCCAGCAGCGTAGGGGGGGGGTCGGGTGAAAAACTGTTTTTT
TRBD1 TRBJ1-1 TRBV30 . CAWRWTGRNTEAFF TGTGCCTGGCGTTGGACAGGTAGGAACACTGAAGCTTTCTTT
. TRBJ2-1 TRBV27 . CASSPGTKNEQFF TGTGCCAGCAGTCCTGGGACCAAGAATGAGCAGTTCTTC
. TRBJ2-1 TRBV9 . CASSSSGEQFF TGTGCCAGCAGCTCGTCCGGTGAGCAGTTCTTC
. TRBJ1-2 TRBV6-6 . CASSYSAQESGYTF TGTGCCAGCAGTTACTCCGCGCAGGAAAGCGGCTACACCTTC
. TRBJ1-1 TRBV6-6 . CASSYGTTEAFF TGTGCCAGCAGTTACGGGACCACTGAAGCTTTCTTT
. TRBJ1-1 TRBV14 . CASSQDFRDLAFF TGTGCCAGCAGCCAAGATTTCAGGGACTTAGCTTTCTTT
. TRBJ1-1 TRBV19 . CASSVHLNTEAFF TGTGCCAGTAGTGTACACCTGAACACTGAAGCTTTCTTT
. TRBJ1-5 TRBV28 . CASSLKGARQPQHF TGTGCCAGCAGTTTAAAAGGGGCCAGGCAGCCCCAGCATTTT
. TRBJ2-5 TRBV6-5 . CASSYSGFGGRETQYF TGTGCCAGCAGTTACTCGGGATTCGGGGGAAGGGAGACCCAGTACTTC
TRBD1 TRBJ1-5 TRBV30 . CAWETGGFGQPQHF TGTGCCTGGGAGACAGGGGGATTCGGTCAGCCCCAGCATTTT
. TRBJ1-1 TRBV5-1 . CASRRNKNTEAFF TGCGCCAGCAGACGAAACAAGAACACTGAAGCTTTCTTT
. TRBJ1-3 TRBV9 . CASSVKGAGNTIYF TGTGCCAGCAGCGTGAAAGGGGCTGGAAACACCATATATTTT
TRBD2 TRBJ2-3 TRBV25-1 . CASSALSGGVTDTQYF TGTGCCAGCAGTGCGCTCAGCGGGGGGGTCACAGATACGCAGTATTTT
. TRBJ1-4 TRBV5-1 . CASSAKGGVGTNEKLFF TGCGCCAGCAGCGCAAAGGGAGGGGTTGGGACTAATGAAAAACTGTTTTTT
TRBD1 TRBJ2-7 TRBV27 . CASSPTWTGTSEQYF TGTGCCAGCAGCCCAACCTGGACAGGGACCAGCGAGCAGTACTTC
TRBD1 TRBJ2-7 TRBV19 . CASSIVPGGSYEQYF TGTGCCAGTAGTATAGTCCCAGGGGGCTCCTACGAGCAGTACTTC
. TRBJ2-6 TRBV9 . CASSVATGANVLTF TGTGCCAGCAGCGTAGCTACCGGGGCCAACGTCCTGACTTTC
. TRBJ2-3 TRBV2 . CASRGDLTFTDTQYF TGTGCCAGCAGGGGGGACCTAACATTCACAGATACGCAGTATTTT
. TRBJ1-1 TRBV19 once CASSIKGMNTEAFF TGTGCCAGTAGTATAAAGGGCATGAACACTGAAGCTTTCTTT
. TRBJ1-2 TRBV27 few CASFSKRGYTF TGTGCCAGTTTTTCAAAGCGGGGCTACACCTTC
. TRBJ2-2 TRBV5-4 . CASSVGHVTLTGELFF TGTGCCAGCAGCGTAGGACACGTAACTCTCACCGGGGAGCTGTTTTTT
TRBD1 TRBJ1-5 TRBV2 . CASSEATGGQPQHF TGTGCCAGCAGTGAAGCCACAGGGGGGCAGCCCCAGCATTTT
. TRBJ1-5 TRBV5-6 few CASSFGQLGGPQHF TGTGCCAGCAGCTTCGGCCAGCTCGGAGGGCCCCAGCATTTT